This T cell receptor (beta chain) was observed in a study of blood T cell repertoires in COVID-19. As for the study in general: Samples representing acute and convalescent COVID-19 were sourced from the United States, Italy and Spain. PBMCs, B-cell-depleted T cells, or T cells were the source of the cDNA or gDNA that made up the material.

The CDR3 has 13 amino acids. CDR1 is SEHNR, CDR2 FQNEAQ, per germline (reference sequence). Trimming pared 6 bases from V and 5 bases from J, leaving 13 bases between. Original analysis: Amplification with reference gene primers provided the estimates of nucleated cell counts. TCRdb's copy holds only in-frame clones and misses some; the assay was immunoSEQ multiplex PCR. V and J calls and clone size are given by that table; D and trimming were obtained from the DNA. The top ten clones hold more than 4.5% of a sample with about 190,000 clones, roughly 80% of them seen once. Sequencing was done on a sample of peripheral blood. The rearrangement links TRBV7-9 to TRBJ1-2; D gene unclear. The sequence derives from a woman aged 25 to 39 with acute or convalescent COVID-19. The DNA of the CDR3 is TGTGCCAGCAGTCCCTCTACAGAATATGGCTACACCTTC. This sequence encodes CASSPSTEYGYTF.